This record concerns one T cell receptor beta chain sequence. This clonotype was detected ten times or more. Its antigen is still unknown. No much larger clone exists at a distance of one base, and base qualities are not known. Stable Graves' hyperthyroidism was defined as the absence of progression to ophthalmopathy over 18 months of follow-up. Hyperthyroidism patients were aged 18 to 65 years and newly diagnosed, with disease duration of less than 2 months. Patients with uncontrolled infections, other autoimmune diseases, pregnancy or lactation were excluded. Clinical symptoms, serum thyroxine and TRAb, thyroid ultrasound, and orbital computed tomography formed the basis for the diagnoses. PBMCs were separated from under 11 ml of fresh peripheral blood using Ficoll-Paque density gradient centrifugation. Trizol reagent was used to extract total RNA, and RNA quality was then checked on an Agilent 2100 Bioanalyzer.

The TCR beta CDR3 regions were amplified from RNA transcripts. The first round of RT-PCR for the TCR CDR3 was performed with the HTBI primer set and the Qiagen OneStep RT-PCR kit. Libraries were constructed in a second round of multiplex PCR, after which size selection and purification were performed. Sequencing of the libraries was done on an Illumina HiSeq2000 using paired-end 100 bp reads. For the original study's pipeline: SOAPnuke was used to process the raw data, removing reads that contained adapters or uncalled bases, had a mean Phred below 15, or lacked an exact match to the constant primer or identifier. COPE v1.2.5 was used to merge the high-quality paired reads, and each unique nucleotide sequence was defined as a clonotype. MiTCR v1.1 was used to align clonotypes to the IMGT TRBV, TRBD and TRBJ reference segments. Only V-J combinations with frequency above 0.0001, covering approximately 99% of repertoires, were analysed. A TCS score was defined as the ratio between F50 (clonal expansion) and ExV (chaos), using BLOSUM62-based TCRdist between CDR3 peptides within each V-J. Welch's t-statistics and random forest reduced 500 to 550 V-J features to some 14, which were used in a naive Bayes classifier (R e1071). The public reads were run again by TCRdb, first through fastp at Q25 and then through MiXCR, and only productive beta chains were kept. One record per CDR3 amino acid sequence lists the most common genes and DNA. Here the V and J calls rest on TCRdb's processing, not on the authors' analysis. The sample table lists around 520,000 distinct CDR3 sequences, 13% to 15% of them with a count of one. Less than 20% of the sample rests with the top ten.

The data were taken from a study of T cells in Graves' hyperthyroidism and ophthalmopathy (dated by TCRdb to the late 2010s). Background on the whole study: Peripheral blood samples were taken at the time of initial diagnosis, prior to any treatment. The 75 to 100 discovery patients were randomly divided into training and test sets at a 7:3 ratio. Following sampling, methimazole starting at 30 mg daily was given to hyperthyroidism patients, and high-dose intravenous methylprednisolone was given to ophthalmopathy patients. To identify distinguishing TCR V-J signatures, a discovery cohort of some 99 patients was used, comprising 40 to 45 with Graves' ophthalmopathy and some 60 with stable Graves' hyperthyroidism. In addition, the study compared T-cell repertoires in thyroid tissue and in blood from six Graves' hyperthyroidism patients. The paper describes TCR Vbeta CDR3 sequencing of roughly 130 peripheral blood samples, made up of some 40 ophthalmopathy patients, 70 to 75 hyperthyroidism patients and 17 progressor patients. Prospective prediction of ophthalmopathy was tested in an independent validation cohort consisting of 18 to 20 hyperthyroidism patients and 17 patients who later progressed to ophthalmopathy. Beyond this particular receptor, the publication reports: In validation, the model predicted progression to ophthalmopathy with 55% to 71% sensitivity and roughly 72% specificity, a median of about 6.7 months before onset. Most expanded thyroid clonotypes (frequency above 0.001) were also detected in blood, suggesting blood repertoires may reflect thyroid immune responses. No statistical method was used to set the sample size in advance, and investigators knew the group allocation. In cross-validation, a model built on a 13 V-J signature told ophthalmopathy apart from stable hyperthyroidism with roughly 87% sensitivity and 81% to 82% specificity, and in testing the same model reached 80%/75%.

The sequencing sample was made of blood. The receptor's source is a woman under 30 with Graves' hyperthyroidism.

The CDR3 is CASSPPGSSGRAYEQFF. The nucleotide sequence is given as TGTGCCAGCAGCCCCCCGGGGTCTAGCGGGAGGGCCTATGAGCAGTTCTTC. The chain is assembled from TRBV12-3 or TRBV12-4 and TRBJ2-1, and TRBD2 aligns with 12 junction nucleotides. From its cysteine to its phenylalanine, the CDR3 spans 17 amino acids. Solely the CDR3 DNA is kept, with 51 bases framed from the first base. V is cut back by 6 bases and J by 8 bases, with 14 bases in the junction unmatched.